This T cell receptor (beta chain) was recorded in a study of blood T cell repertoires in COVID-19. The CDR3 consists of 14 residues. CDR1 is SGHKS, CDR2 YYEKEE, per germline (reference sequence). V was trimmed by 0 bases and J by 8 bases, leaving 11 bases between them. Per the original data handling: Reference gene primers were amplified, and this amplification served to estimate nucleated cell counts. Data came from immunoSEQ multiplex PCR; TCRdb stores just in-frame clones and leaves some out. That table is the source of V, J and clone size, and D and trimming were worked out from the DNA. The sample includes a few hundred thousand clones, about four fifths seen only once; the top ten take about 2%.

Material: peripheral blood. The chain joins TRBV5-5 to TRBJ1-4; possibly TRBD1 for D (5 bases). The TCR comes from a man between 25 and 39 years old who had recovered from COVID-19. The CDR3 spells CASSLVAGWEKLFF. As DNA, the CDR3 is TGTGCCAGCAGCTTGGTGGCAGGGTGGGAAAAACTGTTTTTT.